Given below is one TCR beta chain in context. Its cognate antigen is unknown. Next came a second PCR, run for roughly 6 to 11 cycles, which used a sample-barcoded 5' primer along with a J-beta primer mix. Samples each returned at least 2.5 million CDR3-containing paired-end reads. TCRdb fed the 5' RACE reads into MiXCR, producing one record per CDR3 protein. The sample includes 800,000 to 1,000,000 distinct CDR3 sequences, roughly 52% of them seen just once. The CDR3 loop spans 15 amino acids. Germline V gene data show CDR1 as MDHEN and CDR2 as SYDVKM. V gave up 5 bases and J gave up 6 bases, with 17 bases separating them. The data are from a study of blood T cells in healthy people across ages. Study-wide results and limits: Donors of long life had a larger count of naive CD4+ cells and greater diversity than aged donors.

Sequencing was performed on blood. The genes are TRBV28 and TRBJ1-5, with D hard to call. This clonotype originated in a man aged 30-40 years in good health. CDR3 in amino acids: CASSGAGRQSQPQHF. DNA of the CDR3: TGTGCCAGCAGTGGTGCCGGGAGGCAGAGTCAGCCCCAGCATTTT.